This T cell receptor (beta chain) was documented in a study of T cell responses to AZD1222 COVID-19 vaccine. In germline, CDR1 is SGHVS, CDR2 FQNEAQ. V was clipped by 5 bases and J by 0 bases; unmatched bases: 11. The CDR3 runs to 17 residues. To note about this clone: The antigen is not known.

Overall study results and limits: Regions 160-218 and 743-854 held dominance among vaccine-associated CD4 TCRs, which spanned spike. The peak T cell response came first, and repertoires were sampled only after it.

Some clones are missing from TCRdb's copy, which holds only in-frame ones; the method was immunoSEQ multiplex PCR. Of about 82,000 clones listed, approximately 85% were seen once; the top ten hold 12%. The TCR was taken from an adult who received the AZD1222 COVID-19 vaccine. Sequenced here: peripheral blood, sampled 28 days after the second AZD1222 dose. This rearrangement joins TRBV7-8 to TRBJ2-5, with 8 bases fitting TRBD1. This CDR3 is CASSPQDRAPYQETQYF. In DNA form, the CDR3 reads TGTGCCAGCAGCCCACAGGACAGGGCTCCGTACCAAGAGACCCAGTACTTC.